These 12 T cell receptor beta chains share one sample of origin, sequenced in a study of blood T cell repertoires in COVID-19. The assay was immunoSEQ multiplex PCR, and TCRdb's table has in-frame clones only and misses some. This table holds some 370,000 clones, around 83% found once. The sequencing sample was made of PBMCs or T cells enriched from blood (not recorded which). The receptors were gathered from a woman between 50 and 59 years old who had recovered from COVID-19.

The chain employs TRBV6-1 and TRBJ1-3; D unresolved. CDR3 length: 16 residues. Deletions cut 0 bases from V and 4 bases from J, with 13 bases between. Germline CDR1 reads MNHNS; CDR2 reads SASEGT. DNA for the CDR3: TGTGCCAGCAGTGAAGCGTCGGGGTCAGGCGGAAACACCATATATTTT. It codes for CASSEASGSGGNTIYF.

This chain joins TRBV6-5 and TRBJ2-5, with a weak D call TRBD1 (6 bases). Trimming shortened V by 6 bases and J by 4 bases, and 18 bases separated the two germline ends. CDR1 MNHEY and CDR2 SVGAGI come from the germline V gene. The CDR3 sequence is 15 residues long. The CDR3 region is CASSTNTGPRETQYF. CDR3 DNA: TGTGCCAGCAGCACAAATACAGGGCCCCGAGAGACCCAGTACTTC.

The rearrangement joins TRBV11-3 to TRBJ2-1; 9 bases align to TRBD2. Germline-derived CDR1 and CDR2 are SGHNT and YENEEA. V gave up 5 bases and J gave up 8 bases; unmatched junction bases: 13. The CDR3 contains 16 residues. The CDR3 nucleotides are TGTGCCAGCAGCCTCCAGGAGGGAGGACTAGCGTATGAGCAGTTCTTC. Translating gives CASSLQEGGLAYEQFF.

This clone came up a few times. The gene calls are TRBV19 and TRBJ1-4; possibly TRBD1 for D (5 bases). The CDR3 covers 12 residues. The germline CDR1 and CDR2 sequences are LNHDA and SQIVND (reference sequence). The V end was cut by 7 bases, the J end by 6 bases, with 9 bases between. The CDR3 loop is CASNQGYEKLFF. CDR3 coding DNA: TGTGCCAGTAATCAGGGATATGAAAAACTGTTTTTT.

This clone was seen just once. The J gene is TRBJ2-7, the V gene TRBV5-1, with a weak D call TRBD2 (5 bases). In germline, CDR1 is SGHRS, CDR2 YFSETQ. V was clipped by 4 bases and J by 2 bases, with 10 bases between them. CDR3 length: 13 residues. The CDR3 nucleotides read TGCGCCAGCAGCAAAGACTATACCTACGAGCAGTACTTC. Residues: CASSKDYTYEQYF.

The V gene is TRBV6-5, the J gene TRBJ1-1; TRBD1 matches 7 bases. This CDR3 spans 15 amino acids. CDR1 and CDR2 from the germline V gene are MNHEY and SVGAGI. Trimming took 2 bases from V and 7 from J; bases not matched to a gene: 10. The CDR3 DNA reads as TGTGCCAGCAGTTACACCCCGAAAGGGGGCAGTGAAGCTTTCTTT. It is translated as CASSYTPKGGSEAFF.

A single count supports this clone. The chain uses TRBV5-1 and TRBJ2-3, with D perhaps TRBD1 (6 bases). Germline V CDR1 and CDR2: SGHRS, YFSETQ. The length of the CDR3 is 15 residues. V gave up 2 bases and J gave up 0 bases, with 10 bases separating them. CDR3 in DNA: TGCGCCAGCAGCTTCCTGACAGGAAGCACAGATACGCAGTATTTT. Translated: CASSFLTGSTDTQYF.

The chain recombines TRBV7-9 with TRBJ1-2, with TRBD1 matching 12 bases. V trimming: 1 base; J trimming: 7 bases; junction bases outside the gene matches: 7. The CDR3 extends over 16 amino acids. The germline V gene encodes CDR1 SEHNR and CDR2 FQNEAQ (reference sequence). The CDR3 nucleotides read TGTGCCAGCAGCTTAGATGGGGGACAGGGGGCCGGTGGCTACACCTTC. Its protein product is CASSLDGGQGAGGYTF.

This chain joins TRBV18 and TRBJ1-2; D is ambiguous. The V and J ends lost 2 bases and 4 bases respectively, with 11 bases between them. CDR1 and CDR2 (germline): KGHSH, LQKENI. CDR3 size: 14 residues. In DNA form, the CDR3 reads TGTGCCAGCTCACCAAATACAGAAACCTATGGCTACACCTTC. Protein product: CASSPNTETYGYTF.

The rearrangement joins TRBV12-3 or TRBV12-4 to TRBJ2-7; D remains ambiguous. The CDR3 length is 11 residues. V was cut by 4 bases and J by 4 bases, with 5 bases left in between. CDR3 residues: CASSSLYEQYF. The DNA of the CDR3 is TGTGCCAGCAGTTCCTTATACGAGCAGTACTTC.

The rearrangement joins TRBV19 to TRBJ1-5; 9 bases line up with TRBD1. Trimming took 7 bases from V and 7 from J; bases not matched to a gene: 17. The germline CDR1 and CDR2 sequences are LNHDA and SQIVND (reference sequence). The CDR3 totals 17 residues. CDR3 amino acids: CASTHRPDRGHRQPQHF. The DNA of the CDR3 is TGTGCCAGTACCCACAGGCCGGACAGGGGTCACCGGCAGCCCCAGCATTTT.

The rearrangement links TRBV12-5 to TRBJ1-2; no clear D. Trimming cost V 0 bases and J 3 bases, with 17 bases left between them. The germline CDR1 and CDR2 sequences are LGHNT and FRNRAP. The CDR3 length is 17 residues. DNA for the CDR3: TGTGCTAGTGGTTTGGTACCCGAATTGCGGGGAGACTATGGCTACACCTTC. Protein sequence: CASGLVPELRGDYGYTF.